These 17 T cell receptor beta chains came from one sample sequenced in a study of T cells in localized non-small cell lung cancer. Assay: immunoSEQ multiplex PCR; the TCRdb copy retains only in-frame clones and omits some. The data hold over 20,000 clones, with approximately 81% observed a single time. Sample: PBMCs, taken before any cancer treatment. These receptors came from a woman aged 40 to 75 with stage II squamous cell lung carcinoma.

The genes are TRBV7-2 and TRBJ2-1, with a possible D match to TRBD2 (6 bases). The V and J ends lost 0 bases and 0 bases respectively, with 9 bases between them. CDR3 length equals 16 residues. Germline V gives CDR1 SGHTA, CDR2 FQGNSA. The CDR3 DNA is TGTGCCAGCAGCTTAGCGGAGGGGAGCTCCTACAATGAGCAGTTCTTC. It translates to CASSLAEGSSYNEQFF. Full variable domain (missing parts from reference TRBV7-2 and TRBJ2-1): GAGVSQSPSNKVTEKGKDVELRCDPISGHTALYWYRQSLGQGLEFLIYFQGNSAPDKSGLPSDRFSAERTGGSVSTLTIQRTQQEDSAVYLCASSLAEGSSYNEQFFGPGTRLTVL.

The rearrangement joins TRBV6-6 to TRBJ2-5, with D possibly matching TRBD2 (5 bases). This CDR3 has 14 residues. V was trimmed by 8 bases and J by 5 bases, leaving 18 bases between them. The V gene's germline CDR1 is MNHNY and CDR2 SVGAGI (reference sequence). The CDR3 DNA sequence: TGTGCCAGCGGAAAGCGGCTCCCGGCGGAGACCCAGTACTTC. Its translation is CASGKRLPAETQYF.

The J gene is TRBJ1-1, the V gene TRBV10-2, with unresolved D. The CDR3 has 14 residues. V was cut by 2 bases and J by 5 bases, with 12 bases left in between. Germline loops: CDR1 WSHSY, CDR2 SAAADI. The CDR3 protein is CASSEHGSGTEAFF. DNA of the CDR3: TGCGCCAGCAGTGAGCACGGGTCGGGAACTGAAGCTTTCTTT.

V and J are TRBV11-2 and TRBJ2-1; 9 nucleotides align to TRBD2. CDR1 and CDR2 from the germline V gene are SGHAT and FQNNGV. V was pared by 4 bases and J by 6 bases, with 19 bases of the junction left unmatched. This CDR3 comprises 19 residues. The CDR3 loop reads CASSSRSGIAGALGNEQFF. The CDR3, as DNA: TGTGCCAGCAGCTCGAGGTCCGGGATAGCGGGAGCCCTAGGCAATGAGCAGTTCTTC.

This chain links TRBV2 with TRBJ1-5; D not resolved. This CDR3 is 11 amino acids long. The ends were cut back, 3 bases at V and 13 bases at J, with 10 bases in the middle. Germline CDR1 reads SNHLY; CDR2 reads FYNNEI. This CDR3 reads CASSEGSKQHF. CDR3 in DNA: TGTGCCAGCAGTGAGGGTTCCAAACAGCATTTT.

The gene calls are TRBV6-5 and TRBJ2-1, with TRBD2 as a possible D gene (5 bases). This CDR3 is 15 amino acids long. Trimming took 4 bases from V and 3 from J, leaving 13 bases between them. Germline V gives CDR1 MNHEY, CDR2 SVGAGI. The CDR3 DNA sequence: TGTGCCAGCAGTTTTGGCGGGCTGCACTACAATGAGCAGTTCTTC. It yields the protein CASSFGGLHYNEQFF.

This sequence joins TRBV19 and TRBJ1-1; D ambiguous. The CDR3 has 12 amino acids. Trimming removed 1 base from V and 3 bases from J, with 3 bases in between. Germline V gene lookup returns CDR1 LNHDA and CDR2 SQIVND (reference sequence). This chain's CDR3 is CASSIAHTEAFF. CDR3 DNA: TGTGCCAGTAGTATAGCCCACACTGAAGCTTTCTTT.

The rearrangement uses TRBV4-2 and TRBJ2-1; D gene ambiguous. V lost 5 bases to trimming and J lost 9 bases, with 14 bases between them. CDR1 is LGHNA, CDR2 YNFKEQ, per germline. The CDR3 sequence is 13 residues long. The CDR3 here is CASSLEVRTEQFF. CDR3 in DNA: TGTGCCAGCAGCTTAGAAGTGCGGACTGAGCAGTTCTTC.

The chain carries TRBV19 and TRBJ1-1, with D perhaps TRBD1 (5 bases). The V and J ends lost 5 bases and 1 base respectively, with 11 bases between them. CDR1 is LNHDA, CDR2 SQIVND, per germline (reference sequence). This CDR3 is 14 amino acids long. CDR3 coding DNA: TGTGCCAGTAGTCCAGGGATGGGGAACACTGAAGCTTTCTTT. Translating gives CASSPGMGNTEAFF.

This chain links TRBV7-2 with TRBJ2-1; no firm D call. V was trimmed by 8 bases and J by 4 bases, leaving 6 bases between them. The germline V gene has CDR1 SGHTA and CDR2 FQGNSA. The CDR3 spans 11 residues. The CDR3 reads CASSNYNEQFF. The DNA of the CDR3 is TGTGCCAGCTCCAATTACAATGAGCAGTTCTTC. Full variable domain (outside the CDR3, taken from reference TRBV7-2 and TRBJ2-1): GAGVSQSPSNKVTEKGKDVELRCDPISGHTALYWYRQSLGQGLEFLIYFQGNSAPDKSGLPSDRFSAERTGGSVSTLTIQRTQQEDSAVYLCASSNYNEQFFGPGTRLTVL.

This chain links TRBV2 with TRBJ2-3; D may be TRBD1 (5 bases). Germline loops: CDR1 SNHLY, CDR2 FYNNEI. The CDR3 runs 15 residues. V was clipped by 8 bases and J by 3 bases, with 18 bases between them. The CDR3 loop is CASGPGQGSTDTQYF. In nucleotides, the CDR3 is TGTGCCAGCGGCCCAGGGCAGGGAAGTACAGATACGCAGTATTTT.

The V call is TRBV7-7, the J call TRBJ2-2; 13 bases align to TRBD2. J was trimmed by 4 bases and V by 6 bases; bases with no gene match: 5. The germline CDR1 and CDR2 sequences are SSHAT and FNYEAQ (reference sequence). The CDR3 loop spans 16 amino acids. CDR3 region: CASSRTSGSITGELFF. The CDR3 DNA reads as TGTGCCAGCAGTCGGACTAGCGGGAGTATCACCGGGGAGCTGTTTTTT.

V and J are TRBV4-2 and TRBJ1-2; no reliable D call. With 1 base removed from V and 8 bases from J, the gap between germline ends came to 14 bases. Per the germline V gene, CDR1 is LGHNA and CDR2 is YNFKEQ. This CDR3 spans 14 amino acids. The CDR3 bases are TGTGCCAGCAGCCAAGGAGCGGGTTCGGGCGGCTACACCTTC. Protein product: CASSQGAGSGGYTF.

The chain uses TRBV28 and TRBJ1-3; D ambiguous. Germline V gene sequence: CDR1 MDHEN, CDR2 SYDVKM. Trimming took off 8 bases at V and 0 bases at J, with 17 bases between the two ends. The CDR3 runs to 16 residues. Here the CDR3 DNA reads TGTGCCAGCTGGTCGCTTGGAGGCCTCTCTGGAAACACCATATATTTT. Translating it yields CASWSLGGLSGNTIYF.

The V gene is TRBV5-6, the J gene TRBJ1-4; D not certain. Trimming took 0 bases from V and 10 from J, leaving 7 bases between them. CDR3 length: 12 residues. In germline, CDR1 is SGHDT, CDR2 YYEEEE. The CDR3 spells CASSLGAGKLFF. Written as DNA, the CDR3 is TGTGCCAGCAGCTTGGGTGCGGGAAAACTGTTTTTT.

V is TRBV13 and J is TRBJ1-1; D gene ambiguous. The CDR3 is made up of 13 amino acids. V lost 7 bases and J 10 bases, leaving 19 bases between the germline ends. Germline CDR1 PRHDT, CDR2 FYEKMQ (reference sequence). CDR3 bases: TGTGCCAGCACACAAGGATCCAATCCTGGAGCTTTCTTT. It codes for CASTQGSNPGAFF.

V gene TRBV5-1 combines with J gene TRBJ1-6; 8 bases align to TRBD1. The CDR3 extends over 16 amino acids. CDR1 and CDR2 from the germline V gene are SGHRS and YFSETQ. V lost 3 bases and J lost 10; bases outside the gene matches: 12. The CDR3 region is CASSSTGAGGISPLHF. Written as DNA, the CDR3 is TGCGCCAGCAGCTCGACAGGGGCCGGTGGAATATCACCCCTCCACTTT.